The present entry profiles one T cell receptor beta chain with its context. The antigen remains unidentified. These data are taken from a study of shared clonotypes between healthy human individuals. The CDR3 totals 13 residues. Trimming left V 5 bases short and J 6 bases short, with 12 bases between. Germline loops: CDR1 KGHSH, CDR2 LQKENI. Deep-level running was used for the assay. Using immunoSEQ multiplex PCR, the repertoire was profiled, and TCRdb retains in-frame clones only, with some absent. The table records about 2 million clones, 85% to 95% of them present only once. Study conclusions and caveats: Sequencing depth was a factor that was expected to affect clonotype sharing among donors.

This chain connects TRBV18 to TRBJ2-3; D is perhaps TRBD2 (6 bases). The sequence was obtained from a man aged 18-30 years in good health. The specimen was naive CD4+ T cells sorted from blood. The subset here: CD45RA+ positively selected. This chain's CDR3 is CASSFLREDTQYF. CDR3 nucleotides: TGTGCCAGCTCATTCCTCCGGGAGGATACGCAGTATTTT.